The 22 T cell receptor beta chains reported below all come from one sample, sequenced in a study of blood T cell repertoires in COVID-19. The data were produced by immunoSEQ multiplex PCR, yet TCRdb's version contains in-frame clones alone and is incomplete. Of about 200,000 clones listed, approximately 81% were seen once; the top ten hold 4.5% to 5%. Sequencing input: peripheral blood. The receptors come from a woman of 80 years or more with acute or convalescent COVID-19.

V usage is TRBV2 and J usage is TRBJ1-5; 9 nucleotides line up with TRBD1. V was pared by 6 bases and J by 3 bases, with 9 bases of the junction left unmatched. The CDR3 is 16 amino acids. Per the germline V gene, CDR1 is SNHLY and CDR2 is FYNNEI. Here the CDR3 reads CASSKSGTGFNQPQHF. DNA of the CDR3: TGTGCCAGCAGCAAATCCGGGACAGGGTTCAATCAGCCCCAGCATTTT.

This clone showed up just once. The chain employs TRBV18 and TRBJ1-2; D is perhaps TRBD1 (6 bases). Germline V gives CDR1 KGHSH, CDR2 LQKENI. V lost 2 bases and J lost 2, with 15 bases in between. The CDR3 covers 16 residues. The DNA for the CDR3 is TGTGCCAGCTCACCAAACAGGGTAATGGGGAACTATGGCTACACCTTC. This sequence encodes CASSPNRVMGNYGYTF.

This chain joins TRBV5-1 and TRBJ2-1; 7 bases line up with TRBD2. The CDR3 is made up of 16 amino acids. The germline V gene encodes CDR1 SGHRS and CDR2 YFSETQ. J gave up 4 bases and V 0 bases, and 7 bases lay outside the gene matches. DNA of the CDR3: TGCGCCAGCAGCTTGGCCCTAGCGGACATTTACAATGAGCAGTTCTTC. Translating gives CASSLALADIYNEQFF.

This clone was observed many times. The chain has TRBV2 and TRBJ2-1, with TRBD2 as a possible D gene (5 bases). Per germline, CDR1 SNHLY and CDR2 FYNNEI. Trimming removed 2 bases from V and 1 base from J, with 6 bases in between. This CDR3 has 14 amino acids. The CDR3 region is CASSERLSYNEQFF. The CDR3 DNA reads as TGTGCCAGCAGTGAAAGACTATCCTACAATGAGCAGTTCTTC.

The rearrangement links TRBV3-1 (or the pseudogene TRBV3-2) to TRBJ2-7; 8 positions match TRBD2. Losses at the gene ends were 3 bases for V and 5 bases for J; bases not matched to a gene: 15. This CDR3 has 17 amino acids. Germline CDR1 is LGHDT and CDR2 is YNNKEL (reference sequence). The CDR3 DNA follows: TGTGCCAGCAGCCACGATTCACTCGGACGGGGGGGAAACGAGCAGTACTTC. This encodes CASSHDSLGRGGNEQYF.

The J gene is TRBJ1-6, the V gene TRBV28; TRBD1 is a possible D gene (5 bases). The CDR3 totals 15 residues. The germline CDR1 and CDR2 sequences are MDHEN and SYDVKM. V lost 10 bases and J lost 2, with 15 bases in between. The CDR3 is CATNGGATYNSPLHF. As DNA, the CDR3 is TGTGCCACAAACGGAGGGGCCACCTATAATTCACCCCTCCACTTT.

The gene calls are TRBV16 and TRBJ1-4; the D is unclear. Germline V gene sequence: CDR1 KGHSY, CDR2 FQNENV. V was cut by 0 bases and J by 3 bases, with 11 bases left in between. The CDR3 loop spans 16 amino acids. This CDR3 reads CASSQSIREANEKLFF. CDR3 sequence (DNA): TGTGCCAGCAGCCAATCGATCCGGGAGGCTAATGAAAAACTGTTTTTT. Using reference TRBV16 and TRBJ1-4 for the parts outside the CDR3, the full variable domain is GEEVAQTPKHLVRGEGQKAKLYCAPIKGHSYVFWYQQVLKNEFKFLISFQNENVFDETGMPKERFSAKCLPNSPCSLEIQATKLEDSAVYFCASSQSIREANEKLFFGSGTQLSVL.

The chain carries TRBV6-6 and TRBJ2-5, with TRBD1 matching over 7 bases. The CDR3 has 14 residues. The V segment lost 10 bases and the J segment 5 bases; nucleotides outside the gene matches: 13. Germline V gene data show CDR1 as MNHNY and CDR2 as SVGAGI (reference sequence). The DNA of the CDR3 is TGTGCCACACAGTTATCCCTGACAGGGGAGACCCAGTACTTC. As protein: CATQLSLTGETQYF.

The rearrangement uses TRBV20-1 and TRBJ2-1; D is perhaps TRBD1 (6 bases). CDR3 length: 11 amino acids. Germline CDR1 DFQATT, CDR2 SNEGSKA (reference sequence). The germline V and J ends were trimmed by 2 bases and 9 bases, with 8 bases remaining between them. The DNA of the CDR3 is TGCAGTGCTAGACAGGGGTTTGAGCAGTTCTTC. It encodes CSARQGFEQFF.

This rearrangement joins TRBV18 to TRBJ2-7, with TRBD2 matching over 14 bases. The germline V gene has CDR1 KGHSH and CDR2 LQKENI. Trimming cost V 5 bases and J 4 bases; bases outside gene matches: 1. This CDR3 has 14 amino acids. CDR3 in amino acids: CASSGTSGRYEQYF. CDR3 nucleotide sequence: TGTGCCAGCTCAGGGACTAGCGGGAGATACGAGCAGTACTTC.

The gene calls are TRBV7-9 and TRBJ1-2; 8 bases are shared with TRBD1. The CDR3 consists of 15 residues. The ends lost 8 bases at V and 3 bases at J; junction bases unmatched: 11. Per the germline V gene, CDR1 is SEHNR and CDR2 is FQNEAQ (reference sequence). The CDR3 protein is CASGEGQGLDYGYTF. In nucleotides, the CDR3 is TGTGCCAGCGGCGAAGGACAGGGCCTCGACTATGGCTACACCTTC.

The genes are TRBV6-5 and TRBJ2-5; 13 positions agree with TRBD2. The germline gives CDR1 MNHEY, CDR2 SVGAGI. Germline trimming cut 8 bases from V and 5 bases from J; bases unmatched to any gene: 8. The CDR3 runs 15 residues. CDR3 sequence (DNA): TGTGCCAGCGTACTAGCGGGAGGGCCGCGGGAGACCCAGTACTTC. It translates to CASVLAGGPRETQYF.

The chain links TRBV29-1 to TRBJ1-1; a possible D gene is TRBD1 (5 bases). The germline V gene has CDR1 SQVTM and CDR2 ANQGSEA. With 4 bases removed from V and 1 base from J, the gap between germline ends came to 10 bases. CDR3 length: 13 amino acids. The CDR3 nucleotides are TGCAGCGTTGTTAGGGGAGGGAACACTGAAGCTTTCTTT. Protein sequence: CSVVRGGNTEAFF.

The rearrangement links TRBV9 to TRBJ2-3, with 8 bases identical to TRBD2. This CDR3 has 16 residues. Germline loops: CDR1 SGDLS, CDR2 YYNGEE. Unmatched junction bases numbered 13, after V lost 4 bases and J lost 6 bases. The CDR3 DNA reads TGTGCCAGCAGCCCATTAGCGGGAACTAGCGAGGATACGCAGTATTTT. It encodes CASSPLAGTSEDTQYF.

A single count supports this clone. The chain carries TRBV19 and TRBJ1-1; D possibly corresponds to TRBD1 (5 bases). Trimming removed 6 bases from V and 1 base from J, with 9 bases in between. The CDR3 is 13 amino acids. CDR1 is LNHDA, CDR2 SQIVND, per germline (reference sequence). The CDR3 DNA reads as TGTGCCAGTAGGAGGACACAGAACACTGAAGCTTTCTTT. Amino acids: CASRRTQNTEAFF.

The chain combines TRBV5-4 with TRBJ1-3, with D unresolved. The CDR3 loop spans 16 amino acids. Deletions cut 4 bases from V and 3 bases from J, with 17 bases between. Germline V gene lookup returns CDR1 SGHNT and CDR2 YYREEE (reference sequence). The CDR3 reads CASSPTAESGGNTIYF. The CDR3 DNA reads TGTGCCAGCAGCCCTACAGCCGAATCCGGTGGAAACACCATATATTTT.

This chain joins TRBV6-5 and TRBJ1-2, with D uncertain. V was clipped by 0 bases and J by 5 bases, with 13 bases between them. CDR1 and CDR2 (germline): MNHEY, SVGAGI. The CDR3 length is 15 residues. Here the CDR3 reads CASSYSSLGAYGYTF. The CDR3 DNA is TGTGCCAGCAGTTACTCGAGTTTGGGAGCGTATGGCTACACCTTC.

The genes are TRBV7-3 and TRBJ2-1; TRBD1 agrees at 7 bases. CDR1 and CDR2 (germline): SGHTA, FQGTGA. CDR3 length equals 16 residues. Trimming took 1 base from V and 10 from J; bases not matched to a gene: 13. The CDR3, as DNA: TGTGCCAGCAGCTTAATTGCTGACAGGGTATCCAGGGAGCAGTTCTTC. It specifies CASSLIADRVSREQFF.

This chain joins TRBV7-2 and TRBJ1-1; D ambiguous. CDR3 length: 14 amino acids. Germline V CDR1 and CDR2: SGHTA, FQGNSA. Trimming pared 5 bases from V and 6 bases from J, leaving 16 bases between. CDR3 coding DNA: TGTGCCAGCAGCCCCGCCTCGGGGTTGGCTGAAGCTTTCTTT. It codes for CASSPASGLAEAFF.

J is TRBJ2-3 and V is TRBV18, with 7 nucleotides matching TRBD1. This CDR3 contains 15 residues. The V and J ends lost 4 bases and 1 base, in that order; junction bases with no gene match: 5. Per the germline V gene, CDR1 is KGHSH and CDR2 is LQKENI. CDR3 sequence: CASSRQGGGTDTQYF. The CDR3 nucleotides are TGTGCCAGCTCACGACAGGGTGGTGGCACAGATACGCAGTATTTT.

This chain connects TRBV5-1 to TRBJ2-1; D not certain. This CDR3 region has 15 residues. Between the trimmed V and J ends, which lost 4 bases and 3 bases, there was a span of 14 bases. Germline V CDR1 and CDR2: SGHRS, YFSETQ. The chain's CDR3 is CASSPANGGYNEQFF. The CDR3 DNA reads TGCGCCAGCAGCCCCGCGAACGGCGGCTACAATGAGCAGTTCTTC.

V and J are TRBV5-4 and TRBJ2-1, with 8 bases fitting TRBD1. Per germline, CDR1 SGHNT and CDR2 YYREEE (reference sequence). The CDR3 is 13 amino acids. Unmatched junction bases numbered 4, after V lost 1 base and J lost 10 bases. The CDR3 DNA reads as TGTGCCAGCAGCTTGCACAGGGGGGACGAGCAGTTCTTC. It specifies CASSLHRGDEQFF.